This TCR beta chain came from a study of shared clonotypes between healthy human individuals. Some clones are missing from TCRdb's copy, which holds only in-frame ones; the method was immunoSEQ multiplex PCR. Of approximately 600,000 clones listed, approximately 95% are singletons. The V end lost 4 bases, the J end lost 5 bases, and 10 bases lay between the germline ends. The CDR3 is 13 amino acids. Germline CDR1 and CDR2: SGDLS and YYNGEE. CD45RO-negative CD8 cells positively selected for CCR7 made up the naive population, which excluded terminally differentiated effector memory CD45RA+ cells. The receptor was isolated from a woman aged 25 to 39 in good health. The chain carries TRBV9 and TRBJ1-5; D possibly corresponds to TRBD1 (5 bases). The sequencing sample was made of naive CD8+ T cells sorted from blood. The CDR3 sequence: CASSPSGDQPQHF. CDR3 nucleotides: TGTGCCAGCAGCCCCTCGGGGGATCAGCCCCAGCATTTT.